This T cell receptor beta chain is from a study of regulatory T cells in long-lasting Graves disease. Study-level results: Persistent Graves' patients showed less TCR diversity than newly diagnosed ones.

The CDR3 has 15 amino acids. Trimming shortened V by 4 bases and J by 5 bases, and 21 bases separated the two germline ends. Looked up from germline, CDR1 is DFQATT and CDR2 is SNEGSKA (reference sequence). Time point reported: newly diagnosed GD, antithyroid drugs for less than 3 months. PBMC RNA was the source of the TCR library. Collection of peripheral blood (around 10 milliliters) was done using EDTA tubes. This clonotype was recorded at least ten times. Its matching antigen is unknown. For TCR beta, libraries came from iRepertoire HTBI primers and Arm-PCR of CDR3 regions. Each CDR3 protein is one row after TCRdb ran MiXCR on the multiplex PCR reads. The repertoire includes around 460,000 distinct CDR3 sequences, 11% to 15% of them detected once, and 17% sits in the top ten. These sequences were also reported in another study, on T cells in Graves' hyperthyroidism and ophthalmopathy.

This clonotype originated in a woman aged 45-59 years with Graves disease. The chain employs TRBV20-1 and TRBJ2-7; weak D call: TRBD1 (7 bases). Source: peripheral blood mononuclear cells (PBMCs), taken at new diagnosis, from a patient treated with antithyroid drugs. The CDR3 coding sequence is TGCAGTGCTAATTCGGGGGCGACAGGGTGGGACGAGCAGTACTTC. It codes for CSANSGATGWDEQYF.